Below, one TCR beta chain is given with its context. This clone was found a few times. No antigen is known for it. Per-nucleotide qualities are absent, and no much larger clonotype sits a single base away. The High Capacity cDNA Reverse Transcription Kit was used to reverse transcribe all of the isolated RNA, meaning that expressed TCRB transcripts were what got sequenced. Naive, central memory and regulatory T cell samples underwent deep immunoSEQ sequencing, averaging around 3.9 million total reads per sample. Sorted cells were lysed in RLT buffer, and RNA was extracted using DNase-treated RNeasy Micro or Mini kits according to cell number. To prevent cross-contamination, each cell subset was processed individually, whereas patient and healthy donor samples were processed jointly. The immunoSEQ multiplex PCR was used to amplify TCRB sequences from cDNA, generating 87-bp fragments that spanned the CDR3 region. Sequencing of the amplicons was performed on the Illumina HiSeq platform. In the paper's pipeline: Synthetic template baselines were used to correct PCR bias computationally, reads within Hamming distance 2 were collapsed, and singletons that could not be merged were discarded. Reads were aligned to IMGT to assign V, D and J genes, CDR3 length, and insertions or deletions at six rearrangement sites. Within each subset, clonotype counts were normalized to sorted cell number, and only after that were true diversity and Gini coefficients computed with the tcR R package. Repertoire sharing was quantified using the overlap coefficient calculated on TCRB nucleotide sequences. As a proxy for the pre-selection repertoire, out-of-frame TCRB sequences from naive cells were analyzed. TCRdb re-hosts the immuneACCESS table, in-frame sequences only. Its copies lack some clones; in the studies checked, an unresolved V gene accounts for under half of them, and the cause for the rest is not known. V, J and clone size are those of that table, while D and trimming were read from the DNA. Here the sample has about 700,000 clones; around an eighth occur a single time. The top ten clones comprise 0.022% of the sample.

From each donor, a single peripheral blood sample of 95 to 150 mL on average was drawn into heparinised tubes. Naive, central memory, regulatory and stem cell-like memory CD4+ T cells were sorted on a BD FACSAria II using a panel including CD45RO, CCR7, CD25, CD127, CD95 and CD27. Every sorted population had a purity above 95%. Right away, PBMCs were isolated by Lymphoprep density gradient centrifugation and were stained directly, with no culture step. To minimize batch effects, samples were stained and sorted in pairs, one healthy donor with one patient per experiment. These data come from a study of beta chain features in type 1 diabetes (dated by TCRdb to 2016 to 2018). Regarding the research as a whole: Patients and healthy donors did not differ in mean age, gender distribution, total cell number or subset yield. A total of 90 million to 140 million sorted cells were examined across all samples, and RNA yield correlated strongly with the number of cells per subset. In the study, TCRB repertoires of sorted circulating CD4+ T cell subsets from recently diagnosed type 1 diabetes patients were compared with those of matched healthy donors. Regulatory and stem cell-like memory subsets were isolated from only 8 patients and roughly eight healthy donors, whereas naive and central memory subsets came from all 30 or so donors.

Paper-wide results and their limitations: Fewer insertions and more nucleotide deletions at VDJ recombination sites were observed in patients with type 1 diabetes, implying thymic rearrangement abnormalities. Shorter templates might have been favored by PCR, but patient and control samples were amplified and corrected together, so both groups would have been affected equally by any skew. Because cDNA rather than genomic DNA was sequenced, highly expressing activated cells could have been over-represented, although no difference in activation and CD3 levels was found between groups. A moderate but significant shortening of TCRB CDR3 length was observed in type 1 diabetes patients in all four CD4+ subsets. Only small numbers of individuals were included in the HLA sub-analyses, which left unresolved whether HLA type had any influence on TCRB rearrangement. The naive, central memory and regulatory TCRB repertoires appeared to resemble one another more closely among patients than among healthy donors.

The source is a young man with type 1 diabetes. Sample: naive CD4+ T cells from blood. In the paper's terms, the cell subset or site label means: true naive CD4+ T cells.

The nucleotides are TGTGCCAGTAGTATGGGACCGAGGAACGGGACCCAGTACTTC. Its coded protein is CASSMGPRNGTQYF. This chain is built from TRBV19 and TRBJ2-5; the D gene is perhaps TRBD1 or TRBD2, as each covers 5 bases. CDR3 length: 14 amino acids, cysteine to phenylalanine. This entry keeps only the CDR3 DNA: 42 bases, framed from base 1. The V end loses 3 bases and the J end loses 7 bases, and a stretch of 15 bases separates them. The germline V gene (reference sequence) gives CDR1 as LNHDA and CDR2 as SQIVND.